The 25 T cell receptor beta chains below were found in one sample sequenced in a study of siplizumab effects on memory and regulatory T cells (dated by TCRdb to 2018 to 2020). The method was the immunoSEQ multiplex PCR assay. Held by TCRdb, this immuneACCESS table contains in-frame sequences only and omits some clones. Under half of the omission traces to an unresolved V gene where checked; the cause of the rest is unknown. The sample records under 150,000 clones, approximately 94% of which are singletons. 1.5% to 2% of the sample belongs to the ten largest clones. Sample: non-Treg CD4+ T cells sorted from blood. In the paper's terms, the cell subset or site label means: FACS-sorted unstimulated CD4+ non-regulatory T cells. These receptor sequences come from a human donor in good health.

This sequence joins TRBV6-5 and TRBJ2-3; weak D call: TRBD1 (6 bases). The CDR3 loop spans 15 amino acids. The V gene's germline CDR1 is MNHEY and CDR2 SVGAGI. The V and J ends lost 2 bases and 3 bases respectively, with 12 bases between them. In nucleotides, the CDR3 is TGTGCCAGCAGTTACAACAGGGCTCGGACAGATACGCAGTATTTT. Translating gives CASSYNRARTDTQYF.

The rearrangement links TRBV10-3 to TRBJ1-4; the D gene is possibly TRBD1 (5 bases). Germline loops: CDR1 ENHRY, CDR2 SYGVKD. Trimming removed 11 bases from V and 0 bases from J, with 16 bases in between. The CDR3 has 15 amino acids. CDR3 protein: CASGGGPSTNEKLFF. The CDR3 nucleotides read TGTGCCTCGGGGGGAGGTCCGTCAACTAATGAAAAACTGTTTTTT.

The rearrangement links TRBV18 to TRBJ2-5; no definite D call. Germline CDR1 and CDR2: KGHSH and LQKENI. The V gene lost 0 bases and the J gene lost 1 base, with 3 bases spanning the gap. The CDR3 length is 13 residues. The CDR3 spells CASSPPAQETQYF. Here the CDR3 DNA reads TGTGCCAGCTCACCACCGGCCCAAGAGACCCAGTACTTC. The full variable domain, with the rest looked up from reference TRBV18 and TRBJ2-5, is NAGVMQNPRHLVRRRGQEARLRCSPMKGHSHVYWYRQLPEEGLKFMVYLQKENIIDESGMPKERFSAEFPKEGPSILRIQQVVRGDSAAYFCASSPPAQETQYFGPGTRLLVL.

Here the CDR3 DNA reads TGTGCCAGCAGCTTAGAGTATCGGGGTAACTATGGCTACACCTTC. Protein: CASSLEYRGNYGYTF. This rearrangement joins TRBV7-9 to TRBJ1-2; no reliable D call. Germline CDR1 is SEHNR and CDR2 is FQNEAQ (reference sequence). V lost 1 base, J lost 1 base, and 10 bases lay in between. This CDR3 has 15 amino acids.

V gene TRBV7-9 combines with J gene TRBJ1-4, with D tentatively TRBD1 (6 bases). This CDR3 contains 14 residues. V gave up 5 bases and J gave up 13 bases, with 20 bases separating them. The germline CDR1 and CDR2 sequences are SEHNR and FQNEAQ (reference sequence). In DNA, the CDR3 is TGTGCCAGCAGCCCCCAAGGTGGGACAAAAAGACTGTTTTTT. Its protein is CASSPQGGTKRLFF.

The genes are TRBV6-1 and TRBJ2-5; a possible D gene is TRBD2 (6 bases). Germline V gene lookup returns CDR1 MNHNS and CDR2 SASEGT. V dropped 2 bases and J dropped 5 bases, with 15 bases sitting between them. The CDR3 is 15 amino acids. The CDR3 DNA is TGTGCCAGCAGTGAAATCGGGAGAGTCAGGGAGACCCAGTACTTC. Translating gives CASSEIGRVRETQYF.

The rearrangement uses TRBV6-5 and TRBJ1-3, with a possible D match to TRBD1 (5 bases). The V gene's germline CDR1 is MNHEY and CDR2 SVGAGI. The CDR3 spans 14 residues. The V and J ends lost 6 bases and 4 bases respectively, with 13 bases between them. The CDR3 DNA follows: TGTGCCAGCAGGCCCCCAGGGTCGGGAAACACCATATATTTT. Amino acids: CASRPPGSGNTIYF.

V is TRBV5-1 and J is TRBJ2-7; possible D gene TRBD1, 6 bases. V lost 4 bases, J lost 4 bases, and 15 bases lay in between. The CDR3 runs to 14 residues. From germline, CDR1 is SGHRS and CDR2 YFSETQ. The CDR3 reads CASSLNRAGYEQYF. The CDR3 DNA sequence: TGCGCCAGCAGCCTGAACAGGGCCGGTTACGAGCAGTACTTC.

Note on this clone: The junction shows a germline mismatch at one end, possibly a read error. The chain employs TRBV6-1 and TRBJ2-1; 7 nucleotides agree with TRBD2. Germline CDR1 and CDR2: MNHNS and SASEGT. The length of the CDR3 is 11 residues. Here the CDR3 reads CASSFAGELFF. CDR3 DNA sequence: TGTGCCAGCAGTTTTGCGGGAGAGCTGTTCTTC.

This clone appeared once. V and J are TRBV5-1 and TRBJ2-1; maybe TRBD2 (6 bases). V lost 4 bases and J 6 bases, leaving 11 bases between the germline ends. This CDR3 has 13 residues. From germline, CDR1 is SGHRS and CDR2 YFSETQ. The CDR3 sequence: CASSVGGGNEQFF. CDR3 in DNA: TGCGCCAGCAGCGTGGGGGGAGGCAATGAGCAGTTCTTC.

For the CDR3, the DNA is TGCAGCGTTGAGTCAGGGGGCGTCGAAAAGCAGTACTTC. It is translated as CSVESGGVEKQYF. V usage is TRBV29-1 and J usage is TRBJ2-7; 8 bases are a match to TRBD1. The trim removed 3 bases at V and 8 bases at J, leaving 9 bases unmatched. Per germline, CDR1 SQVTM and CDR2 ANQGSEA. The CDR3 has 13 amino acids.

A remark on this clone: The same CDR3 is also encoded by other DNA sequences in this sample. The V call is TRBV18, the J call TRBJ2-3; possible D gene TRBD2, 6 bases. Trimming shortened V by 3 bases and J by 3 bases, and 7 bases separated the two germline ends. The CDR3 is 13 residues long. Germline lookup yields CDR1 KGHSH and CDR2 LQKENI. CDR3 DNA sequence: TGTGCCAGCTCACCGGGGGGAACAGATACGCAGTATTTT. Translating gives CASSPGGTDTQYF.

This clone is a singleton in its sample. V and J are TRBV18 and TRBJ2-7; D may be TRBD2 (5 bases). The CDR3 has 14 amino acids. Trimming shortened V by 5 bases and J by 2 bases, and 13 bases separated the two germline ends. CDR1 is KGHSH, CDR2 LQKENI, per germline. The CDR3 DNA is TGTGCCAGCTCAATTCCCGGGAACCCCTACGAGCAGTACTTC. Protein: CASSIPGNPYEQYF. Variable domain in full (rest from reference TRBV18 and TRBJ2-7): NAGVMQNPRHLVRRRGQEARLRCSPMKGHSHVYWYRQLPEEGLKFMVYLQKENIIDESGMPKERFSAEFPKEGPSILRIQQVVRGDSAAYFCASSIPGNPYEQYFGPGTRLTVT.

The chain links TRBV6-5 to TRBJ2-7; the D gene is possibly TRBD2 (6 bases). The CDR3 has 15 residues. V was clipped by 6 bases and J by 3 bases, with 18 bases between them. Germline V gene sequence: CDR1 MNHEY, CDR2 SVGAGI. CDR3 in DNA: TGTGCCAGCAGGGGGGACTCCGCAGGGATCTACGAGCAGTACTTC. Translation: CASRGDSAGIYEQYF.

The chain links TRBV18 to TRBJ2-2; D possibly matches TRBD1 or TRBD2 (6 bases each). The CDR3 runs to 16 residues. V was shortened by 3 bases and J by 0 bases, with 11 bases between the two germline ends. In germline, CDR1 is KGHSH, CDR2 LQKENI. The CDR3 region is CASSPGGGPNTGELFF. CDR3 nucleotide sequence: TGTGCCAGCTCACCCGGAGGGGGGCCGAACACCGGGGAGCTGTTTTTT. The full variable domain, its missing parts supplied by reference TRBV18 and TRBJ2-2, is NAGVMQNPRHLVRRRGQEARLRCSPMKGHSHVYWYRQLPEEGLKFMVYLQKENIIDESGMPKERFSAEFPKEGPSILRIQQVVRGDSAAYFCASSPGGGPNTGELFFGEGSRLTVL.

This clone was observed a single time. This chain uses TRBV11-1 with TRBJ2-2; D uncertain. V was shortened by 0 bases and J by 6 bases, with 5 bases between the two germline ends. Per the germline V gene, CDR1 is SGHAT and CDR2 is FQDESV (reference sequence). The length of the CDR3 is 13 residues. The CDR3 DNA reads TGTGCCAGCAGCTTAGCAGGGCCCGGGGAGCTGTTTTTT. It yields the protein CASSLAGPGELFF.

The V gene is TRBV1, the J gene TRBJ2-7; the D segment call TRBD2 is taken from the table without a DNA check. TRBV1 is deemed a pseudogene. The CDR3 spans 18 residues. The CDR3 region has the DNA TGCACCAGCAGCCAATCCTGGACTAGCGGGAGGTCCTCCTACGAGCAGTACTTC. Translation gives CTSSQSWTSGRSSYEQYF.

V is TRBV5-1 and J is TRBJ1-6; D gene uncertain. The CDR3 is 16 residues long. V dropped 1 base and J dropped 6 bases, with 14 bases sitting between them. CDR1 SGHRS and CDR2 YFSETQ come from the germline V gene. The CDR3 DNA reads TGCGCCAGCAGCTTGAGCCCGAAAGGACTTAATTCACCCCTCCACTTT. Protein: CASSLSPKGLNSPLHF. Based on the CDR3 plus reference TRBV5-1 and TRBJ1-6, the full variable domain is KAGVTQTPRYLIKTRGQQVTLSCSPISGHRSVSWYQQTPGQGLQFLFEYFSETQRNKGNFPGRFSGRQFSNSRSEMNVSTLELGDSALYLCASSLSPKGLNSPLHFGNGTRLTVT.

The chain carries TRBV6-5 and TRBJ1-2; no reliable D call. In germline, CDR1 is MNHEY, CDR2 SVGAGI. This CDR3 region has 15 residues. V gave up 5 bases and J gave up 2 bases, with 15 bases separating them. This CDR3 is CASSTTASSNYGYTF. The DNA for the CDR3 is TGTGCCAGCAGTACCACAGCGTCCTCCAACTATGGCTACACCTTC.

V usage is TRBV19 and J usage is TRBJ2-1; 8 bases line up with TRBD2. CDR1 is LNHDA and CDR2 is SQIVND in the germline V gene (reference sequence). Losses at the gene ends were 4 bases for V and 8 bases for J; bases not matched to a gene: 10. The CDR3 is made up of 15 amino acids. The CDR3 loop reads CASSRASGWRDEQFF. CDR3 DNA: TGTGCCAGTAGTAGGGCTAGCGGGTGGCGAGATGAGCAGTTCTTC. The variable domain in full, completed from reference TRBV19 and TRBJ2-1, reads DGGITQSPKYLFRKEGQNVTLSCEQNLNHDAMYWYRQDPGQGLRLIYYSQIVNDFQKGDIAEGYSVSREKKESFPLTVTSAQKNPTAFYLCASSRASGWRDEQFFGPGTRLTVL.

The chain combines TRBV7-9 with TRBJ1-2; the D gene is possibly TRBD1 (5 bases). V was shortened by 1 base and J by 8 bases, with 11 bases between the two germline ends. Germline CDR1 reads SEHNR; CDR2 reads FQNEAQ (reference sequence). This CDR3 is 13 amino acids long. The CDR3 DNA sequence: TGTGCCAGCAGCTTAGGCAGGGTTGACGGCTACACCTTC. This translates into CASSLGRVDGYTF.

This clone was observed a single time. The chain is built from TRBV9 and TRBJ2-1, with 9 bases lining up with TRBD2. The CDR3 totals 16 residues. CDR1 is SGDLS and CDR2 is YYNGEE in the germline V gene. The V and J ends lost 3 bases and 5 bases, in that order; junction bases with no gene match: 9. As DNA, the CDR3 is TGTGCCAGCAGCGATGGGGGGACTAGCCTTCACAATGAGCAGTTCTTC. Translated: CASSDGGTSLHNEQFF.

CDR3 protein: CASSLQGDQPQHF. CDR3 sequence (DNA): TGTGCCAGCAGCTTACAAGGGGATCAGCCCCAGCATTTT. This rearrangement joins TRBV7-2 to TRBJ1-5; D may be TRBD1 (5 bases). CDR1 and CDR2 (germline): SGHTA, FQGNSA. The CDR3 runs to 13 residues. The V end lost 2 bases, the J end lost 5 bases, and 7 bases lay between the germline ends.

This sequence joins TRBV2 and TRBJ1-6; no clear D. The ends were cut back, 2 bases at V and 3 bases at J, with 5 bases in the middle. Per germline, CDR1 SNHLY and CDR2 FYNNEI. The CDR3 spans 14 residues. The CDR3 loop reads CASSESVYNSPLHF. CDR3 bases: TGTGCCAGCAGTGAATCGGTCTATAATTCACCCCTCCACTTT.

The V gene is TRBV21-1, the J gene TRBJ2-3. TRBV21-1 corresponds to a pseudogene. The length of the CDR3 is 15 residues. The chain's CDR3 is CASNPGLGSTDTQYF. The CDR3 nucleotides are TGTGCCAGCAATCCGGGCTTGGGTAGCACAGATACGCAGTATTTT.